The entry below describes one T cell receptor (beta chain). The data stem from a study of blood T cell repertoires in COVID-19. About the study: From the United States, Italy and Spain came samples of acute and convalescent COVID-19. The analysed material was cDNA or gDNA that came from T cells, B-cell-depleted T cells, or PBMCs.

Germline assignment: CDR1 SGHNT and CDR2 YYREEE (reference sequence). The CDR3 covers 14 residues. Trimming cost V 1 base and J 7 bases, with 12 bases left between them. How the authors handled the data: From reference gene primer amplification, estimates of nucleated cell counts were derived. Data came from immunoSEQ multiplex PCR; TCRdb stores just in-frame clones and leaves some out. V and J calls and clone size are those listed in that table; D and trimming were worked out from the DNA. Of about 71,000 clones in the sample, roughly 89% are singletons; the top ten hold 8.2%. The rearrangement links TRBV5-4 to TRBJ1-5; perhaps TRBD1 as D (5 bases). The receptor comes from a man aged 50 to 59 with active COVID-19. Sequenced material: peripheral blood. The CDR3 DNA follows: TGTGCCAGCAGCTTGTTTAGGGGAAGGCAGCCCCAGCATTTT. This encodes CASSLFRGRQPQHF. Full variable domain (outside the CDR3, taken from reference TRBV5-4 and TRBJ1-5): ETGVTQSPTHLIKTRGQQVTLRCSSQSGHNTVSWYQQALGQGPQFIFQYYREEENGRGNFPPRFSGLQFPNYSSELNVNALELDDSALYLCASSLFRGRQPQHFGDGTRLSIL.